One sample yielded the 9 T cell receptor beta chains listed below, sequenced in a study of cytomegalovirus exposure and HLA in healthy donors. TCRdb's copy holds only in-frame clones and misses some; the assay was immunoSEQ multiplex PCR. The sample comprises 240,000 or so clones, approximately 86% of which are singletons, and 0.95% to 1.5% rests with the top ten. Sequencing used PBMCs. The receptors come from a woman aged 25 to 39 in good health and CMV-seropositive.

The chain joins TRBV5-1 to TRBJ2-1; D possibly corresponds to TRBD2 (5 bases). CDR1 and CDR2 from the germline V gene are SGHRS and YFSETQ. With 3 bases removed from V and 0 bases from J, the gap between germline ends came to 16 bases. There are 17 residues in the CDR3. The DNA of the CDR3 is TGCGCCAGCAGCTCGATTACGGGGAGAAGCTCCTACAATGAGCAGTTCTTC. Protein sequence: CASSSITGRSSYNEQFF.

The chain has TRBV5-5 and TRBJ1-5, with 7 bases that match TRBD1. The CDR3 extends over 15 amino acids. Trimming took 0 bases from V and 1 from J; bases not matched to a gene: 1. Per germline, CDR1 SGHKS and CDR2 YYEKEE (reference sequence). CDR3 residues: CASSLGGGSNQPQHF. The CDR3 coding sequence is TGTGCCAGCAGCTTGGGAGGGGGCAGCAATCAGCCCCAGCATTTT.

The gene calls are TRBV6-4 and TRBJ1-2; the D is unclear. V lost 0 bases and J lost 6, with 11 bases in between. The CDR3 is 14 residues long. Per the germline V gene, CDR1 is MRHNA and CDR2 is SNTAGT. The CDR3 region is CASSDSESRHGYTF. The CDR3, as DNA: TGTGCCAGCAGTGACTCGGAATCGCGGCATGGCTACACCTTC.

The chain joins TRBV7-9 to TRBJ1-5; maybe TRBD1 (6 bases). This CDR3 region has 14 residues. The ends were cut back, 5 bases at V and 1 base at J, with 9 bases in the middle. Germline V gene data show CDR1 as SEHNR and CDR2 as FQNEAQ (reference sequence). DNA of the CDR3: TGTGCCAGCAGCCGAACAGGGAGCAATCAGCCCCAGCATTTT. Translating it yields CASSRTGSNQPQHF. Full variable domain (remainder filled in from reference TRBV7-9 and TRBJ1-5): DTGVSQNPRHKITKRGQNVTFRCDPISEHNRLYWYRQTLGQGPEFLTYFQNEAQLEKSRLLSDRFSAERPKGSFSTLEIQRTEQGDSAMYLCASSRTGSNQPQHFGDGTRLSIL.

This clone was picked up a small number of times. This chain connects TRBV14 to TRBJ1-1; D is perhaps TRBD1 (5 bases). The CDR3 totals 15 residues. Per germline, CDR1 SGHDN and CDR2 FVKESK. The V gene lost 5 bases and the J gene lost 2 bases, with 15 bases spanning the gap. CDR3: CASSKHHRINTEAFF. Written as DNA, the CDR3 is TGTGCCAGCAGCAAACACCACAGGATTAACACTGAAGCTTTCTTT.

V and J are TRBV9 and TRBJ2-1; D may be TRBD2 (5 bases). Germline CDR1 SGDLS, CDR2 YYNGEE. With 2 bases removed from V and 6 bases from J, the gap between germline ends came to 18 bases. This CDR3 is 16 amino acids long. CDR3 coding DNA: TGTGCCAGCAGCGTCGGGGTGCAGGAGCCCCTCAATGAGCAGTTCTTC. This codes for CASSVGVQEPLNEQFF.

As DNA, the CDR3 is TGCGCCAGCAGCATAAATCCCACAGATACGCAGTATTTT. This translates into CASSINPTDTQYF. V and J are TRBV5-1 and TRBJ2-3; D is unclear. The CDR3 is made up of 13 amino acids. Between the trimmed V and J ends, which lost 4 bases and 2 bases, there was a span of 8 bases. The V gene's germline CDR1 is SGHRS and CDR2 YFSETQ. The entire variable domain, with the rest obtained from reference TRBV5-1 and TRBJ2-3, is as follows: KAGVTQTPRYLIKTRGQQVTLSCSPISGHRSVSWYQQTPGQGLQFLFEYFSETQRNKGNFPGRFSGRQFSNSRSEMNVSTLELGDSALYLCASSINPTDTQYFGPGTRLTVL.

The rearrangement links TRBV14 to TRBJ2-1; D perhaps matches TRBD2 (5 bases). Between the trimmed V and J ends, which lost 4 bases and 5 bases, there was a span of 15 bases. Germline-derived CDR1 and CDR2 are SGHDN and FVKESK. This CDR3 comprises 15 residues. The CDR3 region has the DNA TGTGCCAGCAGCCTAGTCTGGGGAGCTGACAATGAGCAGTTCTTC. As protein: CASSLVWGADNEQFF.

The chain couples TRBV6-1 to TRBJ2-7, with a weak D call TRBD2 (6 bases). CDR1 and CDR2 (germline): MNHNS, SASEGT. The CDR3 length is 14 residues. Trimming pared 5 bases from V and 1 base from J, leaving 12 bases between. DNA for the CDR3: TGTGCCAGCAGTAGGGCGGGGCCTTCCTACGAGCAGTACTTC. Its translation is CASSRAGPSYEQYF.